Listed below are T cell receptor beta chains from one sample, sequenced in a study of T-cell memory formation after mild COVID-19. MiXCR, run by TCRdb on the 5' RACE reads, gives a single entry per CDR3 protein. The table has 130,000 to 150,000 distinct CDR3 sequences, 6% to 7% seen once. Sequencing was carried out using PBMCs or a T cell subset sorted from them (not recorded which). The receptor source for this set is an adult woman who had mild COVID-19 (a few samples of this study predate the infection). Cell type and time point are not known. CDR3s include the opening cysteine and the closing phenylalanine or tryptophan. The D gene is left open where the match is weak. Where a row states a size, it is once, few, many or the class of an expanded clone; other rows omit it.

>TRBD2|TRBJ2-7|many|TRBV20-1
TGCAGTGCTACGGGACTAGCGGGAGGGTACGAGCAGTACTTC
CSATGLAGGYEQYF
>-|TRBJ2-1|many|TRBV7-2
TGTGCCAGCAGCTTGGGCGGGGGCCAGGGAAATGAGCAGTTCTTC
CASSLGGGQGNEQFF
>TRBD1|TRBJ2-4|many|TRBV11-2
TGTGCCAGCAACCCCTGGGGACAGGGGGCAAACATTCAGTACTTC
CASNPWGQGANIQYF
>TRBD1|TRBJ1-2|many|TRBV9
TGTGCCAGCAGCGTCTTAACAGGGGATGGCTACACCTTC
CASSVLTGDGYTF
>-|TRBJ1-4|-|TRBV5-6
TGTGCCAGCACCCTGGGGGGCGCGGATGAAAAACTGTTTTTT
CASTLGGADEKLFF
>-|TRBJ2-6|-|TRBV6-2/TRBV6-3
TGTGCCAGTTGGTCCGGAGGTGGGGCCAACGTCCTGACTTTC
CASWSGGGANVLTF
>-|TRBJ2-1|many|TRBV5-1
TGCGCCAGCAGCCCAAGACTAGTCCTTAACAATGAGCAGTTCTTC
CASSPRLVLNNEQFF
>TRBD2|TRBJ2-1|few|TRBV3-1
TGTGCCAGCAGCCTCCCTCTGCAGCGGGGGGGCTTCAATGAGCAGTTCTTC
CASSLPLQRGGFNEQFF
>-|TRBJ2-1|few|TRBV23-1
TGCGCCAGCAGTCAATCAGTCAGGGACGAGCAGTTCTTC
CASSQSVRDEQFF
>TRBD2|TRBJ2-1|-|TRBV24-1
TGTGCCACCAGTGATTTTAGTCCCGGGACTAGTAATGAGCAGTTCTTC
CATSDFSPGTSNEQFF
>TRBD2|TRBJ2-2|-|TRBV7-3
TGTGCCACCCGGATCGGGGGGGCGCGCACCGGGGAGCTGTTTTTT
CATRIGGARTGELFF
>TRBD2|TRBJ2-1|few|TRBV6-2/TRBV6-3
TGTGCCAGCAGCATTAGCGGGAGAATCGGTGAGCAGTTCTTC
CASSISGRIGEQFF
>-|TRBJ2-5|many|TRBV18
TGTGCCAGCTCACCACCGGCAGGGTCGGAGACCCAGTACTTC
CASSPPAGSETQYF
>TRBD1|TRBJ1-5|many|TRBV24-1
TGTGCCACCAGTGAATCCGGGACAGGGCGGGCGTCCCAGCATTTT
CATSESGTGRASQHF
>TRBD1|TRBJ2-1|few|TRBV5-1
TGCGCCAGCAGGGCAAGGACAGGGAACAATGAGCAGTTCTTC
CASRARTGNNEQFF
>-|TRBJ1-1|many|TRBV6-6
TGTGCCAGCAAGACCCCGGGACCTGGGGCTTTCTTT
CASKTPGPGAFF
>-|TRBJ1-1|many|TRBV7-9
TGTGCCAGCAGCTCACAGGGAGACGGGAACACTGAAGCTTTCTTT
CASSSQGDGNTEAFF
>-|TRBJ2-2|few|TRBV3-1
TGTGCCAGCAGCCAAGACAGGGGATGGAACACCGGGGAGCTGTTTTTT
CASSQDRGWNTGELFF
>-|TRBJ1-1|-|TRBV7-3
TGTGCCAGCAGCTTAACCGGGGATCTGAACACTGAAGCTTTCTTT
CASSLTGDLNTEAFF
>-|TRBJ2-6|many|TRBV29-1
TGCAGCGTCGGCGGTGGGGCCAACGTCCTGACTTTC
CSVGGGANVLTF
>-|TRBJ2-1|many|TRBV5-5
TGTGCCAGCAGTTCGGTCGGGGAAATGTACAATGAGCAGTTCTTC
CASSSVGEMYNEQFF
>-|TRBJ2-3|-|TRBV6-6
TGTGCCAGCAGTTACTCGTGGACTACCACAGATACGCAGTATTTT
CASSYSWTTTDTQYF
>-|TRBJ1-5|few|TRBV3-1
TGTGCCAGCAGCCAAGGACTAATAGGGTATCAGCCCCAGCATTTT
CASSQGLIGYQPQHF